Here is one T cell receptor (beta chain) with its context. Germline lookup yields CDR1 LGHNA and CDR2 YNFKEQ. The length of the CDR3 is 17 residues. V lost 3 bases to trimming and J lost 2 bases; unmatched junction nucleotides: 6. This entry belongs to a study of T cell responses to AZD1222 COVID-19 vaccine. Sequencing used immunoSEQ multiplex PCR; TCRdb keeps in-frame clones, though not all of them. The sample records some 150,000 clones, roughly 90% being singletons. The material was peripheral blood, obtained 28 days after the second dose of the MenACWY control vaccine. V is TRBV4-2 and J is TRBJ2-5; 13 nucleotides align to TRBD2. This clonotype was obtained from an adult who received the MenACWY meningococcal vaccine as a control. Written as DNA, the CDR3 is TGTGCCAGCAGCCAGGGACTAGCGGGACCCTTACAAGAGACCCAGTACTTC. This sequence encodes CASSQGLAGPLQETQYF.